Shown below are 8 T cell receptor beta chains from a single sample sequenced in a study of blood T cell repertoires in COVID-19. The protocol was immunoSEQ multiplex PCR, while the TCRdb copy is restricted to in-frame clones and leaves out a portion. This table has tens of thousands of clones, 86% appearing once. Sample: peripheral blood. The source is a human donor in a cohort sampled during active COVID-19.

The chain couples TRBV7-3 to TRBJ2-3; D is ambiguous. This CDR3 is 15 amino acids long. Germline lookup yields CDR1 SGHTA and CDR2 FQGTGA. V was shortened by 2 bases and J by 0 bases, with 9 bases between the two germline ends. This CDR3 is CASSLRLESTDTQYF. CDR3 sequence (DNA): TGTGCCAGCAGCTTACGTTTAGAGAGCACAGATACGCAGTATTTT.

The rearrangement links TRBV11-2 to TRBJ2-3; 13 nucleotides agree with TRBD2. Germline assignment: CDR1 SGHAT and CDR2 FQNNGV. After removal of 6 bases from V and 3 bases from J, the junction contained 3 bases not matched to a gene. The CDR3 is 15 residues long. The CDR3 here is CASRGGLAGTDTQYF. Written as DNA, the CDR3 is TGTGCCAGCAGGGGGGGACTAGCGGGAACAGATACGCAGTATTTT. Looking up the rest from reference TRBV11-2 and TRBJ2-3 gives the full variable domain: EAGVAQSPRYKIIEKRQSVAFWCNPISGHATLYWYQQILGQGPKLLIQFQNNGVVDDSQLPKDRFSAERLKGVDSTLKIQPAKLEDSAVYLCASRGGLAGTDTQYFGPGTRLTVL.

This rearrangement joins TRBV3-1 (or the pseudogene TRBV3-2) to TRBJ2-2; a weak D match, TRBD2 (7 bases). Germline V lookup: CDR1 LGHDT, CDR2 YNNKEL (reference sequence). The length of the CDR3 is 16 residues. V was shortened by 1 base and J by 5 bases, with 14 bases between the two germline ends. The CDR3 protein is CASSQGARGGTGELFF. DNA of the CDR3: TGTGCCAGCAGCCAAGGTGCGAGGGGGGGGACCGGGGAGCTGTTTTTT.

This clone was seen once. The chain is built from TRBV18 and TRBJ2-2; tentatively, D is TRBD2 (5 bases). The V gene's germline CDR1 is KGHSH and CDR2 LQKENI. Trimming shortened V by 5 bases and J by 4 bases, and 17 bases separated the two germline ends. The CDR3 consists of 16 residues. The CDR3 nucleotides read TGTGCCAGCTCAGGCATCGTCGGGGTGGCCACCGGGGAGCTGTTTTTT. Translating it yields CASSGIVGVATGELFF. Drawing the rest from reference TRBV18 and TRBJ2-2, the complete variable domain is NAGVMQNPRHLVRRRGQEARLRCSPMKGHSHVYWYRQLPEEGLKFMVYLQKENIIDESGMPKERFSAEFPKEGPSILRIQQVVRGDSAAYFCASSGIVGVATGELFFGEGSRLTVL.

The chain joins TRBV15 to TRBJ2-7, with D possibly being TRBD2 (6 bases). There are 15 residues in the CDR3. V was clipped by 1 base and J by 3 bases, with 13 bases between them. Germline CDR1 LNHNV, CDR2 YYDKDF (reference sequence). In DNA, the CDR3 is TGTGCCACCAGCAGAGTTGGGGGAGGTGTCTACGAGCAGTACTTC. The encoded protein is CATSRVGGGVYEQYF.

The genes are TRBV14 and TRBJ1-6; 8 bases agree with TRBD1. CDR1 is SGHDN and CDR2 is FVKESK in the germline V gene. The junction had 10 bases not matched to a gene; V was cut back by 3 bases and J by 9 bases. CDR3 length: 16 residues. The CDR3 is CASSQGQAGLGSPLHF. CDR3 in DNA: TGTGCCAGCAGCCAGGGACAGGCGGGGTTAGGTTCACCCCTCCACTTT.

The rearrangement joins TRBV2 to TRBJ2-7, with 8 bases fitting TRBD1. Trimming took 8 bases from V and 5 from J; bases not matched to a gene: 5. This CDR3 has 12 residues. Germline-derived CDR1 and CDR2 are SNHLY and FYNNEI. The CDR3 sequence: CASRQGPDEQYF. The CDR3 region has the DNA TGTGCCAGCCGACAGGGGCCTGACGAGCAGTACTTC. The complete variable domain, with remaining parts taken from reference TRBV2 and TRBJ2-7, reads EPEVTQTPSHQVTQMGQEVILRCVPISNHLYFYWYRQILGQKVEFLVSFYNNEISEKSEIFDDQFSVERPDGSNFTLKIRSTKLEDSAMYFCASRQGPDEQYFGPGTRLTVT.

This clone occurred once. Written as DNA, the CDR3 is TGTGCCAGCAGTGAAGGGTCGGGGAACACTGAAGCTTTCTTT. Its translation: CASSEGSGNTEAFF. The chain links TRBV6-1 to TRBJ1-1; no clear D. The CDR3 runs to 14 residues. In germline, CDR1 is MNHNS, CDR2 SASEGT. Trimming shortened V by 1 base and J by 1 base, and 7 bases separated the two germline ends.